What follows are 20 T cell receptor beta chains derived from one specimen sequenced in a study of CD8+ T cells in alopecia areata (dated by TCRdb to 2017 to 2018). Receptors were amplified or captured by the immunoSEQ multiplex PCR assay. RNA was extracted from all samples and reverse transcribed into cDNA, which served as template for TCR sequencing. TCRdb provides this immuneACCESS table in a form limited to in-frame rearrangements. Some clones are lacking; in checked studies, under half of them reflect an unresolved V gene, and why the rest are absent is not known. The sample table shows 120,000 or so clones, and roughly 69% are seen once. The top ten clonotypes cover around 2.8% of the sample. The source material was CD4+ T cells sorted from blood. These receptors all stem from a human donor in good health.

CDR3 nucleotides: TGTGCCAGCAGGCGGGTGGACTCTAACTATGGCTACACCTTC. Translated, it gives CASRRVDSNYGYTF. The V call is TRBV27, the J call TRBJ1-2; D not certain. Between the trimmed V and J ends, which lost 6 bases and 0 bases, there was a span of 11 bases. CDR3 size: 14 residues. CDR1 is MNHEY, CDR2 SMNVEV, per germline (reference sequence).

Turning to this clone: Distinct nucleotide sequences in the sample also encode this CDR3. The chain has TRBV5-6 and TRBJ2-3, with D unclear. Germline loops: CDR1 SGHDT, CDR2 YYEEEE. This CDR3 contains 11 residues. V lost 2 bases and J 4 bases, leaving 2 bases between the germline ends. The CDR3: CASSLSDTQYF. Written as DNA, the CDR3 is TGTGCCAGCAGCTTATCAGATACGCAGTATTTT.

The DNA for the CDR3 is TGCAGCGCTGACTCTTATGGCTACACCTTC. The encoded protein is CSADSYGYTF. The chain employs TRBV29-1 and TRBJ1-2; no definite D call. V lost 7 bases, J lost 5 bases, and 8 bases lay in between. Germline CDR1 is SQVTM and CDR2 is ANQGSEA. The length of the CDR3 is 10 residues.

This rearrangement joins TRBV5-1 to TRBJ2-1, with a weak D call TRBD2 (7 bases). Trimming cost V 0 bases and J 5 bases, with 18 bases left between them. Germline CDR1 SGHRS, CDR2 YFSETQ. This CDR3 region has 17 residues. The CDR3 sequence: CASSLAPGGGADNEQFF. The CDR3 nucleotides read TGCGCCAGCAGCTTGGCCCCCGGTGGGGGGGCGGACAATGAGCAGTTCTTC.

This clone has only one observation. The CDR3 DNA is TGTGCCAGCAGAGACGGGGCCCTCTACGAGCAGTACTTC. It is translated as CASRDGALYEQYF. The gene calls are TRBV25-1 and TRBJ2-7; perhaps D is TRBD1 or TRBD2 (5 bases each). Germline V gene data show CDR1 as MGHDK and CDR2 as SYGVNS. This CDR3 spans 13 amino acids. The ends were cut back, 6 bases at V and 3 bases at J, with 12 bases in the middle.

The V gene is TRBV5-1, the J gene TRBJ2-3, with a weak D call TRBD2 (5 bases). Per germline, CDR1 SGHRS and CDR2 YFSETQ. V was clipped by 0 bases and J by 2 bases, with 13 bases between them. CDR3 length: 16 amino acids. This chain's CDR3 is CASSLVSGDLTDTQYF. The CDR3 coding sequence is TGCGCCAGCAGCTTGGTGTCCGGGGATCTCACAGATACGCAGTATTTT.

This chain connects TRBV29-1 to TRBJ1-1; 8 nucleotides match TRBD1. This CDR3 has 11 amino acids. With 7 bases clipped from V and 5 bases from J, the junction kept 3 bases outside the gene matches. CDR1 is SQVTM and CDR2 is ANQGSEA in the germline V gene. This CDR3 is CSARQGTEAFF. The DNA of the CDR3 is TGCAGCGCCCGACAGGGGACTGAAGCTTTCTTT.

The rearrangement uses TRBV28 and TRBJ2-1; D possibly uses TRBD1 or TRBD2 (6 bases each). Germline assignment: CDR1 MDHEN and CDR2 SYDVKM. V was shortened by 2 bases and J by 7 bases, with 15 bases between the two germline ends. The CDR3 has 15 amino acids. In DNA, the CDR3 is TGTGCCAGCAGTTTAGGGGGGCAGGGTCGGAATGAGCAGTTCTTC. Its translation: CASSLGGQGRNEQFF.

The chain recombines TRBV29-1 with TRBJ1-1; possible D gene TRBD1, 5 bases. There are 11 residues in the CDR3. Germline lookup yields CDR1 SQVTM and CDR2 ANQGSEA. Trimming removed 7 bases from V and 1 base from J, with 7 bases in between. CDR3: CSAQANTEAFF. The CDR3 nucleotides are TGCAGCGCACAGGCGAACACTGAAGCTTTCTTT.

The chain uses TRBV6-5 and TRBJ1-2, with TRBD1 matching over 10 bases. This CDR3 region has 15 residues. Germline V gene sequence: CDR1 MNHEY, CDR2 SVGAGI. With V trimmed by 7 bases and J by 1 base, 6 bases remained unmatched. The CDR3 DNA reads as TGTGCCAGCACCCAGGACAGGGGGTTTAACTATGGCTACACCTTC. Translating it yields CASTQDRGFNYGYTF.

This chain joins TRBV30 and TRBJ2-6; tentative D call: TRBD1 (5 bases). Germline loops: CDR1 GTSNPN, CDR2 SVGIG (reference sequence). Trimming left V 4 bases short and J 3 bases short, with 13 bases between. This CDR3 spans 15 amino acids. CDR3 protein: CAWTGLGNGANVLTF. The CDR3, as DNA: TGTGCCTGGACAGGGCTCGGTAATGGGGCCAACGTCCTGACTTTC.

This chain connects TRBV29-1 to TRBJ1-2; D not resolved. The CDR3 contains 12 residues. Germline V gene lookup returns CDR1 SQVTM and CDR2 ANQGSEA. V lost 3 bases and J lost 8, with 13 bases in between. For the CDR3, the DNA is TGCAGCGTTGAGAGGCAGGCGGGGGGCTACACCTTC. Its translation is CSVERQAGGYTF.

The chain uses TRBV5-6 and TRBJ1-3, with D perhaps TRBD1 (5 bases). V dropped 0 bases and J dropped 8 bases, with 9 bases sitting between them. The CDR3 spans 13 residues. The germline V gene has CDR1 SGHDT and CDR2 YYEEEE. The CDR3 loop is CASSLAGWDTIYF. DNA for the CDR3: TGTGCCAGCAGCTTGGCAGGGTGGGACACCATATATTTT.

A few counts support this clone. The CDR3 reads CASSQPRTGQETQYF. The CDR3 DNA follows: TGCGCCAGCAGCCAACCTCGGACAGGCCAAGAGACCCAGTACTTC. This rearrangement joins TRBV4-1 to TRBJ2-5; 7 bases are shared with TRBD1. This CDR3 is 15 amino acids long. V dropped 2 bases and J dropped 1; count of bases not matched to a gene: 4. Germline CDR1 MGHRA, CDR2 YSYEKL.

This clone was recorded only once. The V call is TRBV2, the J call TRBJ1-5, with D perhaps matching TRBD1 (6 bases). Germline lookup yields CDR1 SNHLY and CDR2 FYNNEI. The CDR3 is made up of 15 amino acids. V gave up 5 bases and J gave up 3 bases, with 14 bases separating them. Here the CDR3 DNA reads TGTGCCAGCAGTCGTGAAACAGGGAACAATCAGCCCCAGCATTTT. Its translation is CASSRETGNNQPQHF. Full variable domain (missing parts from reference TRBV2 and TRBJ1-5): EPEVTQTPSHQVTQMGQEVILRCVPISNHLYFYWYRQILGQKVEFLVSFYNNEISEKSEIFDDQFSVERPDGSNFTLKIRSTKLEDSAMYFCASSRETGNNQPQHFGDGTRLSIL.

This clone was seen only a few times. The same CDR3 is also encoded by other DNA sequences in this sample. CDR3 residues: CASSLLGGTEAFF. In nucleotides, the CDR3 is TGCGCCAGCAGCTTGCTAGGGGGCACTGAAGCTTTCTTT. V and J are TRBV5-1 and TRBJ1-1; possible D gene TRBD1, 6 bases. V was trimmed by 1 base and J by 4 bases, leaving 8 bases between them. Per germline, CDR1 SGHRS and CDR2 YFSETQ. The CDR3 consists of 13 residues.

This clone has just one count. V and J are TRBV4-1 and TRBJ1-6; no clear D. Trimming took off 1 base at V and 7 bases at J, with 11 bases between the two ends. The CDR3 consists of 15 residues. Germline CDR1 reads MGHRA; CDR2 reads YSYEKL. The chain's CDR3 is CASSQGIGRNSPLHF. Here the CDR3 DNA reads TGCGCCAGCAGCCAAGGTATCGGGAGGAATTCACCCCTCCACTTT.

This clone was picked up one time. This chain links TRBV2 with TRBJ2-5; 8 nucleotides align to TRBD2. CDR1 and CDR2 from the germline V gene are SNHLY and FYNNEI. The CDR3 runs to 15 residues. Trimming took 6 bases from V and 2 from J; bases not matched to a gene: 8. CDR3 loop: CASRSGGAEQETQYF. CDR3 DNA: TGTGCCAGCAGATCCGGGGGGGCTGAGCAAGAGACCCAGTACTTC.

The rearrangement uses TRBV7-9 and TRBJ1-2; TRBD1 matches at 8 bases. The V gene's germline CDR1 is SEHNR and CDR2 FQNEAQ (reference sequence). V shed 2 bases and J 5 bases; nucleotides not matched to a gene: 7. This CDR3 contains 15 residues. For the CDR3, the DNA is TGTGCCAGCAGCTTATCGGACAGGGAGGGGTATGGCTACACCTTC. This gives the protein CASSLSDREGYGYTF.

The J gene is TRBJ2-7, the V gene TRBV9; 10 positions match TRBD1. J gave up 3 bases and V 2 bases, and 5 bases lay outside the gene matches. This CDR3 comprises 15 residues. Germline CDR1 reads SGDLS; CDR2 reads YYNGEE. The CDR3 DNA reads as TGTGCCAGCAGCGTCGGGACAGGGGAAGGCTACGAGCAGTACTTC. Translating gives CASSVGTGEGYEQYF. Full variable domain (outside the CDR3, taken from reference TRBV9 and TRBJ2-7): DSGVTQTPKHLITATGQRVTLRCSPRSGDLSVYWYQQSLDQGLQFLIQYYNGEERAKGNILERFSAQQFPDLHSELNLSSLELGDSALYFCASSVGTGEGYEQYFGPGTRLTVT.